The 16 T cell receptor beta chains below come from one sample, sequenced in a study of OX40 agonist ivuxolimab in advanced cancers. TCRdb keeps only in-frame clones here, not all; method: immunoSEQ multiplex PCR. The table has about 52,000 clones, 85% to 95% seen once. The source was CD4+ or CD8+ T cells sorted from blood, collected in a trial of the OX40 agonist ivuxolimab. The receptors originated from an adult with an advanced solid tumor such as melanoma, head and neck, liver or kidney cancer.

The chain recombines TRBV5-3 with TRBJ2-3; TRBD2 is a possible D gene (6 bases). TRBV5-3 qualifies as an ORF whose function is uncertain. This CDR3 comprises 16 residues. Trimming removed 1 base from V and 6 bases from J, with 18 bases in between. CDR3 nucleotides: TGTGCCAGAAGCTTGAGCGGAGGGCCGTGTTCGGATACGCAGTATTTT. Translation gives CARSLSGGPCSDTQYF.

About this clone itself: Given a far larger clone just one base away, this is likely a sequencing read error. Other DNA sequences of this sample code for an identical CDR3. The CDR3 loop is CASSQDNQPQHF. CDR3 coding DNA: TGCGCCAGCAGCCAAGACAATCAGCCCCAGCATTTT. The chain links TRBV4-1 to TRBJ1-5, with D unresolved. V lost 0 bases to trimming and J lost 3 bases, with 0 bases between them. The CDR3 extends over 12 amino acids. Germline lookup yields CDR1 MGHRA and CDR2 YSYEKL.

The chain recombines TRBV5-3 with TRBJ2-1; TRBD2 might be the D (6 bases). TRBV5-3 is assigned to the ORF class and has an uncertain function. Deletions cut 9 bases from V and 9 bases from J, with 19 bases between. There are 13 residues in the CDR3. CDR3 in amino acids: CATEEGNNGEQFF. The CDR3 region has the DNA TGTGCCACCGAGGAGGGTAACAACGGTGAGCAGTTCTTC.

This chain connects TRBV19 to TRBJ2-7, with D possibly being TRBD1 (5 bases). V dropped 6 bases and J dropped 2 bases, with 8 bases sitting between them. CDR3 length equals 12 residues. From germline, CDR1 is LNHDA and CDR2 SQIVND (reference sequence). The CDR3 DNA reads TGTGCCAGTAGCTCAGGGACCTACGAGCAGTACTTC. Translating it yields CASSSGTYEQYF.

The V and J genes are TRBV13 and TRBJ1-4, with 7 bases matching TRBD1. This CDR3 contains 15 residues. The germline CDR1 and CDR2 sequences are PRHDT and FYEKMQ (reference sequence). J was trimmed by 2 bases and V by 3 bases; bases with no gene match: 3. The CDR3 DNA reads TGTGCCAGCAGCTTCCAGGGGGTGACTAATGAAAAACTGTTTTTT. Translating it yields CASSFQGVTNEKLFF.

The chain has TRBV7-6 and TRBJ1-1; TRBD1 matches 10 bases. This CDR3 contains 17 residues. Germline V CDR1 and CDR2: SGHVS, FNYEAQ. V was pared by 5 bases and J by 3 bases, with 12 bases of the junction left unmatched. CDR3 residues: CASSPIGQGGIDTEAFF. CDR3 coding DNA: TGTGCCAGCAGCCCAATTGGACAGGGGGGTATCGACACTGAAGCTTTCTTT.

The CDR3 sequence is CASSHLGLAVVDTQYF. As DNA, the CDR3 is TGTGCCAGCAGCCACTTGGGACTAGCGGTCGTAGATACGCAGTATTTT. The V and J genes are TRBV14 and TRBJ2-3, with TRBD2 identical over 11 bases. Germline V CDR1 and CDR2: SGHDN, FVKESK. The CDR3 is 16 amino acids. Germline trimming cut 3 bases from V and 5 bases from J; bases unmatched to any gene: 7.

The CDR3 nucleotides are TGTGCCAGCAGCTCCCCTGATGGCTACACCTTC. Its protein product is CASSSPDGYTF. The chain combines TRBV9 with TRBJ1-2; D remains ambiguous. V was pared by 4 bases and J by 6 bases, with 7 bases between. CDR1 and CDR2 (germline): SGDLS, YYNGEE. CDR3 length: 11 residues.

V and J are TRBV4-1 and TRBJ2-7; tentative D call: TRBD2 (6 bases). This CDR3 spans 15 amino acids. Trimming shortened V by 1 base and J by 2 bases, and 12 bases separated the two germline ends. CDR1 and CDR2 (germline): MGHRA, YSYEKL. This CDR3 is CASSQVWTGAYEQYF. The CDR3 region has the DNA TGCGCCAGCAGCCAAGTGTGGACGGGAGCCTACGAGCAGTACTTC.

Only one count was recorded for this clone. CDR3 bases: TGCGCCAGCAGCCCAATTGGGACAGACTGCGAGCAGTACTTC. It encodes CASSPIGTDCEQYF. V usage is TRBV5-1 and J usage is TRBJ2-7; TRBD1 agrees at 7 bases. The CDR3 runs to 14 residues. The J segment lost 6 bases and the V segment lost 4 bases, leaving 10 bases of the junction unmatched. Germline CDR1 and CDR2: SGHRS and YFSETQ.

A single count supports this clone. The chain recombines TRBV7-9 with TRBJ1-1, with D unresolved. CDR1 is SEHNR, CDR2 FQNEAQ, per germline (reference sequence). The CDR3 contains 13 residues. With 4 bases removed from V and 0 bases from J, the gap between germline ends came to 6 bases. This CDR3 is CASSSTVNTEAFF. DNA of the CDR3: TGTGCCAGCAGCTCTACAGTGAACACTGAAGCTTTCTTT. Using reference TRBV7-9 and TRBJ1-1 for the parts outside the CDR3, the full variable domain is DTGVSQNPRHKITKRGQNVTFRCDPISEHNRLYWYRQTLGQGPEFLTYFQNEAQLEKSRLLSDRFSAERPKGSFSTLEIQRTEQGDSAMYLCASSSTVNTEAFFGQGTRLTVV.

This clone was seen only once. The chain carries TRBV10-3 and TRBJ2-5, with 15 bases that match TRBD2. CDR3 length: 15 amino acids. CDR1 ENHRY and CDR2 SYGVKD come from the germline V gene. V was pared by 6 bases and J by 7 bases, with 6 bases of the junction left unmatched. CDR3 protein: CAISTPGLAGGTQYF. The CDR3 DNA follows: TGTGCCATCAGCACACCGGGACTAGCGGGAGGGACCCAGTACTTC.

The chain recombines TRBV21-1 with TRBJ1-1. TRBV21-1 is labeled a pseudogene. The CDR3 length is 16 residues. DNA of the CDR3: TGTGCCAGCAGCTCCCGAAAGAGGCGCTTGAACACTGAAGCTTTCTTT. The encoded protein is CASSSRKRRLNTEAFF.

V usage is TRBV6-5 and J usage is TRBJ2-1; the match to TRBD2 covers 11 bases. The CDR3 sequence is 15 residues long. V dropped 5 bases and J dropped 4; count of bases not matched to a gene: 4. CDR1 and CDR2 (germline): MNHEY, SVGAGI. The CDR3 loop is CASSTLAGGYNEQFF. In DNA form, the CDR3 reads TGTGCCAGCAGTACTCTAGCGGGAGGTTACAATGAGCAGTTCTTC.

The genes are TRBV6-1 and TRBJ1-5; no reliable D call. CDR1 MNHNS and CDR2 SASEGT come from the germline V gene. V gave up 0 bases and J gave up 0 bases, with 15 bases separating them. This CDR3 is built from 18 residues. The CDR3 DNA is TGTGCCAGCAGTGAAGCGGCCCGGGGAGATTATAGCAATCAGCCCCAGCATTTT. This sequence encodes CASSEAARGDYSNQPQHF.

CDR3 bases: TGTGCCAGTAGTATAGGTTGGGGGGCTGGCAATCAGCCCCAGCATTTT. Protein sequence: CASSIGWGAGNQPQHF. The genes are TRBV19 and TRBJ1-5; D is possibly TRBD1 (6 bases). The V and J ends lost 1 base and 2 bases respectively, with 12 bases between them. The CDR3 totals 16 residues. Germline-derived CDR1 and CDR2 are LNHDA and SQIVND (reference sequence). The variable domain in full, completed from reference TRBV19 and TRBJ1-5, reads DGGITQSPKYLFRKEGQNVTLSCEQNLNHDAMYWYRQDPGQGLRLIYYSQIVNDFQKGDIAEGYSVSREKKESFPLTVTSAQKNPTAFYLCASSIGWGAGNQPQHFGDGTRLSIL.